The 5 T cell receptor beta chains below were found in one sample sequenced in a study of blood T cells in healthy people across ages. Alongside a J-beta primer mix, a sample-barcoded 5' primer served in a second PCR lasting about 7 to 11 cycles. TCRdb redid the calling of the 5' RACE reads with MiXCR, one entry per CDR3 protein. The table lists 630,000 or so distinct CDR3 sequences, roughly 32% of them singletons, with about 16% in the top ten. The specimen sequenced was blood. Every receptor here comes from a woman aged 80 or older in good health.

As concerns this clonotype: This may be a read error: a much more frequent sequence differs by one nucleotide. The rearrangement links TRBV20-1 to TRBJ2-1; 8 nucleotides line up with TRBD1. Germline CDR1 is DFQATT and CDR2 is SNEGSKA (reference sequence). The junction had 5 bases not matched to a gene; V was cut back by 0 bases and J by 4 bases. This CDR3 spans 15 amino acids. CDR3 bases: TGCAGTGCTAGAGATAACCAGGGGGCGTACAATGAGCAGTTCTTC. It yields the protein CSARDNQGAYNEQFF.

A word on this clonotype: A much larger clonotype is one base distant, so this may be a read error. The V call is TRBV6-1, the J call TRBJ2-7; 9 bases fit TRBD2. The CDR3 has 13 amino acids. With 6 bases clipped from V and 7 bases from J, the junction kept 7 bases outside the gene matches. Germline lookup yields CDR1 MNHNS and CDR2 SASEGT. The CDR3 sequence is CASRAGGLVEQYF. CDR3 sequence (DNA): TGTGCCAGCAGGGCGGGGGGGCTAGTTGAGCAGTACTTC.

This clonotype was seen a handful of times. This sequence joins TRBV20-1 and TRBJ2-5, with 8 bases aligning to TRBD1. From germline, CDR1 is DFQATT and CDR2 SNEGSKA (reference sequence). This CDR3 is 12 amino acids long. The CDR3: CRAQTGEETQYF. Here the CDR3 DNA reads TGCAGGGCTCAGACAGGGGAAGAGACCCAGTACTTC.

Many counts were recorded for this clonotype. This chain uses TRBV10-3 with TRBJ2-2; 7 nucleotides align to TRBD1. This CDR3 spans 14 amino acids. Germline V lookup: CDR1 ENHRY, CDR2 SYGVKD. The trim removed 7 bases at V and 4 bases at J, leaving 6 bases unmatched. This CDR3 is CAITSTGATGELFF. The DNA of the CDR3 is TGTGCCATCACTTCCACAGGGGCCACCGGGGAGCTGTTTTTT.

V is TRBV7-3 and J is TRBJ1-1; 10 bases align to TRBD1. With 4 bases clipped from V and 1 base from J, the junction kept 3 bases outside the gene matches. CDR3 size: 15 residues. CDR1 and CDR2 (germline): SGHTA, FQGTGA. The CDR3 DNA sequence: TGTGCCAGCAGCTCAAGACAGGGGGCGAACACTGAAGCTTTCTTT. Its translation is CASSSRQGANTEAFF. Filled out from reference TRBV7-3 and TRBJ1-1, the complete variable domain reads GAGVSQTPSNKVTEKGKYVELRCDPISGHTALYWYRQSLGQGPEFLIYFQGTGAADDSGLPNDRFFAVRPEGSVSTLKIQRTERGDSAVYLCASSSRQGANTEAFFGQGTRLTVV.